Below are 7 T cell receptor beta chains sequenced from a single sample in a study of blood T cells in healthy people across ages. A second PCR of 7 to 11 cycles used a sample-barcoded 5' primer and a J-beta primer mix. Each CDR3 protein is one row after TCRdb ran MiXCR on the 5' RACE reads. The sample lists over a million distinct CDR3 sequences; 25% were seen once. The sample was also reused in another study, on T cells of mothers and their children.

The sample was blood. These receptors were taken from a girl aged 2 to 10 in good health.

The V gene is TRBV12-3 or TRBV12-4, the J gene TRBJ1-1; maybe TRBD1 (6 bases). Trimming removed 8 bases at V and 5 bases at J, with 18 bases between. CDR3 length: 14 amino acids. Written as DNA, the CDR3 is TGTGCCAGCGGATTACAGGGAAGGGGAACTGAAGCTTTCTTT. As protein: CASGLQGRGTEAFF.

Worth noting for this clonotype: Sequence at one end of the junction differs from germline and may be a read error. The rearrangement links TRBV28 to TRBJ2-5; the D gene is possibly TRBD1 (5 bases). CDR1 is MDHEN, CDR2 SYDVKM, per germline. CDR3 length: 12 amino acids. CDR3 coding DNA: TGTGCCAGCAGCTCAGGGCCCAACGAGCAGTATTTC. Amino acids: CASSSGPNEQYF.

The genes are TRBV5-1 and TRBJ1-2; TRBD1 aligns across 9 bases. Germline-derived CDR1 and CDR2 are SGHRS and YFSETQ. The CDR3 is made up of 13 amino acids. V lost 4 bases to trimming and J lost 8 bases; unmatched junction nucleotides: 6. CDR3: CASSKGQGNGYTF. CDR3 nucleotide sequence: TGCGCCAGCAGCAAAGGACAGGGGAACGGCTACACCTTC. Supplemented by reference TRBV5-1 and TRBJ1-2, the full variable domain reads KAGVTQTPRYLIKTRGQQVTLSCSPISGHRSVSWYQQTPGQGLQFLFEYFSETQRNKGNFPGRFSGRQFSNSRSEMNVSTLELGDSALYLCASSKGQGNGYTFGSGTRLTVV.

V usage is TRBV6-1 and J usage is TRBJ2-5; no clear D gene. The DNA matches TRBJ2-7 better at its end, which makes the J call doubtful. Germline V lookup: CDR1 MNHNS, CDR2 SASEGT. The CDR3 length is 15 residues. CDR3 nucleotides: TGTGCCAGCAGTGAAGGGCCCCTGTCCCACTACGAGCAGTACTTC. Translated: CASSEGPLSHYEQYF.

Note on this clonotype: One end of the junction varies from germline; a read error may be responsible. The rearrangement joins TRBV14 to TRBJ2-3; D remains ambiguous. Per the germline V gene, CDR1 is SGHDN and CDR2 is FVKESK. CDR3 size: 8 residues. The CDR3 reads CWKYTQYF. CDR3 coding DNA: TGCTGGAAATATACGCAGTATTTT.

The chain is built from TRBV7-2 and TRBJ2-3; weak D call: TRBD1 (5 bases). Germline-derived CDR1 and CDR2 are SGHTA and FQGNSA. The V and J ends lost 2 bases and 3 bases respectively, with 12 bases between them. The CDR3 sequence is 15 residues long. CDR3 sequence (DNA): TGTGCCAGCAGCTTAAGGGGTCGTGGGACAGATACGCAGTATTTT. Its protein product is CASSLRGRGTDTQYF. Together with reference TRBV7-2 and TRBJ2-3, the CDR3 gives the full variable domain: GAGVSQSPSNKVTEKGKDVELRCDPISGHTALYWYRQSLGQGLEFLIYFQGNSAPDKSGLPSDRFSAERTGGSVSTLTIQRTQQEDSAVYLCASSLRGRGTDTQYFGPGTRLTVL.

This clonotype was recorded a few times. This chain's CDR3 is CASSFVQNTEAFF. CDR3 coding DNA: TGTGCCAGCAGCTTCGTCCAGAACACTGAAGCTTTCTTT. The chain combines TRBV7-9 with TRBJ1-1; no definite D call. The CDR3 has 13 residues. Germline assignment: CDR1 SEHNR and CDR2 FQNEAQ (reference sequence). The ends were cut back, 3 bases at V and 1 base at J, with 6 bases in the middle.